The T cell receptor (beta chain) under discussion was sequenced for a study of cytomegalovirus exposure and HLA in healthy donors. PCR employed 60 Vbeta and 13 Jbeta primers. The data were produced by immunoSEQ multiplex PCR, yet TCRdb's version contains in-frame clones alone and is incomplete. The sample holds about 300,000 clones, roughly 85% seen once. Whole-study findings and limits: It was 150 to 200 TCR beta chains that were listed as cytomegalovirus-associated. Rarity held for most TCR sequences, but there were some public TCRs that occurred in many donors.

With respect to this clone: Antigen unknown.

Looked up from germline, CDR1 is LNHDA and CDR2 is SQIVND (reference sequence). V gave up 3 bases and J gave up 8 bases; unmatched junction bases: 5. This CDR3 is built from 14 residues. This clonotype was obtained from a middle-aged man in good health and CMV-seropositive. The V gene is TRBV19, the J gene TRBJ1-4; 8 bases match TRBD1. Sequenced: PBMCs. The CDR3 region has the DNA TGTGCCAGTAGTATCGTCAGGGGGCAAGAAAAACTGTTTTTT. The encoded protein is CASSIVRGQEKLFF.